This T cell receptor beta chain was documented in a study of Graves' ophthalmopathy and Graves' hyperthyroidism. This clonotype was found a few times. Its antigen is not identified. CDR1 is SEHNR, CDR2 FQNEAQ, per germline (reference sequence). The J segment lost 6 bases and the V segment lost 5 bases, leaving 12 bases of the junction unmatched. The CDR3 spans 16 residues. Amplification of TCR beta CDR3 regions used RNA transcripts. HTBI primers primed a first-round RT-PCR, and a second-round multiplex PCR followed. Each CDR3 protein is one row after TCRdb ran MiXCR on the multiplex PCR reads. The sample has approximately 1.2 million distinct CDR3 sequences, around a third seen once; the top ten hold roughly 11%. Certain patients, namely those with other autoimmune diseases, uncontrolled infections, pregnancy or lactation, were excluded. Study-wide results and limits: The majority of expanded thyroid clonotypes above 0.001 frequency also occurred in blood.

The sequence derives from an adult man with Graves' hyperthyroidism. This rearrangement joins TRBV7-9 to TRBJ1-2; TRBD1 agrees at 10 bases. Material for sequencing was peripheral blood or thyroid tissue (not recorded which). The chain's CDR3 is CASSPTGGEFLNGYTF. CDR3 sequence (DNA): TGTGCCAGCAGCCCGACAGGGGGCGAGTTTCTTAATGGCTACACCTTC.